Each of the 31 T cell receptor beta chains below was sequenced from the same sample in a study of cytomegalovirus exposure and HLA in healthy donors. With 60 Vbeta and 13 Jbeta primers, the PCR was carried out. Here immunoSEQ multiplex PCR was the method, and the copy in TCRdb shows in-frame clones only, minus some. The top ten hold more than 1.5% of the sample, which has approximately 120,000 clones, 75% to 85% seen once. The sequenced sample consisted of PBMCs. The receptors originated from a man between 50 and 59 years old in good health and CMV-seronegative.

The chain couples TRBV5-1 to TRBJ1-6; 7 nucleotides match TRBD1. With 0 bases clipped from V and 5 bases from J, the junction kept 2 bases outside the gene matches. Germline V gene data show CDR1 as SGHRS and CDR2 as YFSETQ. This CDR3 is 15 amino acids long. Written as DNA, the CDR3 is TGCGCCAGCAGCTTGGGACAGGGAGATAATTCACCCCTCCACTTT. Its protein is CASSLGQGDNSPLHF. The whole variable domain, remainder taken from reference TRBV5-1 and TRBJ1-6, is KAGVTQTPRYLIKTRGQQVTLSCSPISGHRSVSWYQQTPGQGLQFLFEYFSETQRNKGNFPGRFSGRQFSNSRSEMNVSTLELGDSALYLCASSLGQGDNSPLHFGNGTRLTVT.

The V call is TRBV4-2, the J call TRBJ2-3, with unresolved D. CDR3 length equals 13 residues. Germline-derived CDR1 and CDR2 are LGHNA and YNFKEQ. V lost 1 base to trimming and J lost 5 bases, with 7 bases between them. The CDR3 is CASSQATRDTQYF. As DNA, the CDR3 is TGTGCCAGCAGCCAAGCCACGCGAGATACGCAGTATTTT.

This clone was seen once. The chain uses TRBV28 and TRBJ1-2; weak D call: TRBD1 (6 bases). Trimming took 5 bases from V and 3 from J, leaving 16 bases between them. The CDR3 spans 15 residues. Per the germline V gene, CDR1 is MDHEN and CDR2 is SYDVKM. The CDR3 protein is CASSPGGLEYYGYTF. The CDR3 DNA reads as TGTGCCAGCAGTCCCGGGGGGCTTGAGTACTATGGCTACACCTTC.

This clone was detected once. The gene calls are TRBV10-3 and TRBJ2-2; a possible D gene is TRBD1 (7 bases). Looked up from germline, CDR1 is ENHRY and CDR2 is SYGVKD. The CDR3 length is 16 residues. Deletions cut 2 bases from V and 8 bases from J, with 18 bases between. DNA of the CDR3: TGTGCCATCAGTGAGATGATTGGAGGGGGCAGGGGGGAGCTGTTTTTT. It encodes CAISEMIGGGRGELFF.

The chain carries TRBV7-6 and TRBJ1-2, with D unresolved. The germline CDR1 and CDR2 sequences are SGHVS and FNYEAQ. Trimming stripped 2 bases from V and 0 bases from J, with 7 bases between. This CDR3 has 14 residues. CDR3 sequence reads: CASSLLGTNYGYTF. CDR3 bases: TGTGCCAGCAGCTTATTGGGCACTAACTATGGCTACACCTTC. The full variable domain, rest sourced from reference TRBV7-6 and TRBJ1-2, is GAGVSQSPRYKVTKRGQDVALRCDPISGHVSLYWYRQALGQGPEFLTYFNYEAQQDKSGLPNDRFSAERPEGSISTLTIQRTEQRDSAMYRCASSLLGTNYGYTFGSGTRLTVV.

The gene calls are TRBV7-8 and TRBJ1-1; a possible D gene is TRBD1 (5 bases). This CDR3 comprises 15 residues. V was pared by 3 bases and J by 1 base, with 12 bases between. CDR1 and CDR2 from the germline V gene are SGHVS and FQNEAQ. The CDR3 reads CASSLARQSNTEAFF. The DNA of the CDR3 is TGTGCCAGCAGCTTGGCGAGACAGTCGAACACTGAAGCTTTCTTT.

The rearrangement uses TRBV5-1 and TRBJ1-6, with 9 bases fitting TRBD1. V was pared by 4 bases and J by 7 bases, with 9 bases of the junction left unmatched. The CDR3 contains 16 residues. In germline, CDR1 is SGHRS, CDR2 YFSETQ. The CDR3 sequence: CASSESGTGRNSPLHF. DNA of the CDR3: TGCGCCAGCAGCGAATCCGGGACAGGGAGAAATTCACCCCTCCACTTT.

This clone was counted a single time. The chain has TRBV14 and TRBJ2-5; TRBD2 matches at 9 bases. The CDR3 runs to 16 residues. Trimming took 4 bases from V and 3 from J; bases not matched to a gene: 9. In germline, CDR1 is SGHDN, CDR2 FVKESK. CDR3: CASSPPGLAPKETQYF. The CDR3, as DNA: TGTGCCAGCAGCCCCCCTGGACTAGCGCCTAAAGAGACCCAGTACTTC.

The rearrangement links TRBV7-9 to TRBJ2-6, with 9 bases aligning to TRBD1. The CDR3 is 16 residues long. Germline trimming cut 10 bases from V and 1 base from J; bases unmatched to any gene: 8. The V gene's germline CDR1 is SEHNR and CDR2 FQNEAQ (reference sequence). The CDR3 reads CATSGTGWSGANVLTF. CDR3 DNA sequence: TGTGCCACCTCCGGGACAGGGTGGTCTGGGGCCAACGTCCTGACTTTC. The full variable domain, rest sourced from reference TRBV7-9 and TRBJ2-6, is DTGVSQNPRHKITKRGQNVTFRCDPISEHNRLYWYRQTLGQGPEFLTYFQNEAQLEKSRLLSDRFSAERPKGSFSTLEIQRTEQGDSAMYLCATSGTGWSGANVLTFGAGSRLTVL.

This CDR3 reads CASSVGHANTGELFF. CDR3 DNA sequence: TGTGCCAGCAGCGTGGGACACGCGAACACCGGGGAGCTGTTTTTT. The chain employs TRBV11-1 and TRBJ2-2, with D possibly being TRBD1 (6 bases). CDR1 is SGHAT, CDR2 FQDESV, per germline (reference sequence). V gave up 5 bases and J gave up 0 bases, with 10 bases separating them. This CDR3 is 15 amino acids long.

The chain combines TRBV5-1 with TRBJ1-2; TRBD1 matches at 7 bases. This CDR3 is built from 17 residues. Per the germline V gene, CDR1 is SGHRS and CDR2 is YFSETQ. V shed 4 bases and J 0 bases; nucleotides not matched to a gene: 12. The DNA for the CDR3 is TGCGCCAGCAGCCGGACTACAGGGGACGGGTCTAACTATGGCTACACCTTC. Protein: CASSRTTGDGSNYGYTF.

The chain joins TRBV6-1 to TRBJ2-7; D unclear. The CDR3 is 13 residues long. Germline CDR1 and CDR2: MNHNS and SASEGT. V shed 2 bases and J shed 3 bases, with 8 bases lying between them. The CDR3 region is CASSESYSYEQYF. DNA of the CDR3: TGTGCCAGCAGTGAATCATATAGCTACGAGCAGTACTTC.

V gene TRBV27 combines with J gene TRBJ2-5, with a weak D call TRBD1 (6 bases). The CDR3 length is 14 residues. V dropped 0 bases and J dropped 5 bases, with 10 bases sitting between them. Germline lookup yields CDR1 MNHEY and CDR2 SMNVEV (reference sequence). The CDR3 reads CASSLSPRGETQYF. The CDR3 nucleotides are TGTGCCAGCAGTTTATCCCCGAGGGGGGAGACCCAGTACTTC.

This chain connects TRBV5-1 to TRBJ2-7, with 10 bases fitting TRBD2. V lost 3 bases, J lost 3 bases, and 6 bases stayed unmatched. Germline-derived CDR1 and CDR2 are SGHRS and YFSETQ. The CDR3 covers 15 residues. The CDR3: CASSSLAGEFYEQYF. Here the CDR3 DNA reads TGCGCCAGCAGCTCCCTAGCGGGGGAGTTCTACGAGCAGTACTTC.

The chain combines TRBV18 with TRBJ1-1; D uncertain. V was cut by 1 base and J by 3 bases, with 12 bases left in between. This CDR3 spans 15 amino acids. Germline lookup yields CDR1 KGHSH and CDR2 LQKENI. CDR3 region: CASSPRGRRDTEAFF. The CDR3 DNA reads TGTGCCAGCTCACCACGAGGCAGGCGGGACACTGAAGCTTTCTTT. Variable domain in full (rest from reference TRBV18 and TRBJ1-1): NAGVMQNPRHLVRRRGQEARLRCSPMKGHSHVYWYRQLPEEGLKFMVYLQKENIIDESGMPKERFSAEFPKEGPSILRIQQVVRGDSAAYFCASSPRGRRDTEAFFGQGTRLTVV.

With regard to this clone: At one end the junction does not follow the germline gene, possibly because of a read error. In the same sample, other DNA sequences code for this CDR3. This chain connects TRBV5-4 to TRBJ2-3; possible D gene TRBD2, 6 bases. This CDR3 comprises 14 residues. Germline-derived CDR1 and CDR2 are SGHNT and YYREEE (reference sequence). CDR3 DNA sequence: TGCGCCAGCAGTTGGGACTTCCTGTCGGATACGCAGTATTTT. As protein: CASSWDFLSDTQYF.

This clone occurred once. The V gene is TRBV28, the J gene TRBJ2-1, with 12 bases fitting TRBD2. The CDR3 runs 15 residues. V lost 2 bases to trimming and J lost 6 bases; unmatched junction nucleotides: 2. From germline, CDR1 is MDHEN and CDR2 SYDVKM. Written as DNA, the CDR3 is TGTGCCAGCAGTTTAGCTAGCGGGGGGGCCAATGAGCAGTTCTTC. This gives the protein CASSLASGGANEQFF. The complete variable domain, with remaining parts taken from reference TRBV28 and TRBJ2-1, reads DVKVTQSSRYLVKRTGEKVFLECVQDMDHENMFWYRQDPGLGLRLIYFSYDVKMKEKGDIPEGYSVSREKKERFSLILESASTNQTSMYLCASSLASGGANEQFFGPGTRLTVL.

The gene calls are TRBV7-8 and TRBJ1-6, with D unresolved. The CDR3 is 14 residues long. Trimming cost V 1 base and J 9 bases, with 10 bases left between them. Germline V CDR1 and CDR2: SGHVS, FQNEAQ. The CDR3 spells CASSLVVESSPLHF. The CDR3 DNA reads TGTGCCAGCAGCTTAGTGGTTGAGTCTTCACCCCTCCACTTT.

The rearrangement joins TRBV2 to TRBJ1-2, with 9 bases identical to TRBD1. J was trimmed by 7 bases and V by 8 bases; bases with no gene match: 11. The CDR3 is 14 residues long. The germline gives CDR1 SNHLY, CDR2 FYNNEI. CDR3 sequence reads: CASGFTGGLGGYTF. The CDR3, as DNA: TGTGCCAGCGGGTTCACAGGGGGCCTGGGTGGCTACACCTTC. The full variable domain, rest sourced from reference TRBV2 and TRBJ1-2, is EPEVTQTPSHQVTQMGQEVILRCVPISNHLYFYWYRQILGQKVEFLVSFYNNEISEKSEIFDDQFSVERPDGSNFTLKIRSTKLEDSAMYFCASGFTGGLGGYTFGSGTRLTVV.

The rearrangement links TRBV5-4 to TRBJ2-7, with TRBD1 matching over 12 bases. The V gene end was trimmed by 4 bases and the J gene end by 4 bases; junction bases not matched to a gene: 9. Germline lookup yields CDR1 SGHNT and CDR2 YYREEE (reference sequence). This CDR3 is 16 amino acids long. The CDR3 here is CASSPGQGARVYEQYF. Written as DNA, the CDR3 is TGTGCCAGCAGCCCGGGACAGGGGGCGCGGGTATACGAGCAGTACTTC.

The chain couples TRBV19 to TRBJ1-5, with 7 bases identical to TRBD1. J was trimmed by 3 bases and V by 4 bases; bases with no gene match: 3. This CDR3 is 14 amino acids long. From germline, CDR1 is LNHDA and CDR2 SQIVND (reference sequence). CDR3 bases: TGTGCCAGTAGTACAACAGGGGTCAATCAGCCCCAGCATTTT. Translated, it gives CASSTTGVNQPQHF.

The chain uses TRBV6-6 and TRBJ1-2, with 7 bases fitting TRBD1. Germline lookup yields CDR1 MNHNY and CDR2 SVGAGI (reference sequence). V shed 2 bases and J 5 bases; nucleotides not matched to a gene: 8. The CDR3 is 15 residues long. DNA of the CDR3: TGTGCCAGCAGTTACCCAGGGGGAGGCTCTTATGGCTACACCTTC. Translating gives CASSYPGGGSYGYTF.

The genes are TRBV5-1 and TRBJ2-7; a possible D gene is TRBD1 (6 bases). The CDR3 consists of 13 residues. V lost 3 bases and J 3 bases, leaving 10 bases between the germline ends. Germline V gives CDR1 SGHRS, CDR2 YFSETQ. Written as DNA, the CDR3 is TGCGCCAGCAGCTACACAGGGAGCTACGAGCAGTACTTC. This codes for CASSYTGSYEQYF.

The genes are TRBV4-2 and TRBJ1-2, with a tentative D call TRBD1 (5 bases). CDR3 length equals 16 residues. V was clipped by 0 bases and J by 2 bases, with 13 bases between them. Per the germline V gene, CDR1 is LGHNA and CDR2 is YNFKEQ. CDR3 coding DNA: TGTGCCAGCAGCCAAGATTGGGCAGGGTCAAACTATGGCTACACCTTC. This encodes CASSQDWAGSNYGYTF.

This clone was seen a single time. V and J are TRBV5-4 and TRBJ1-3; maybe TRBD1 (6 bases). This CDR3 has 15 amino acids. V was trimmed by 4 bases and J by 2 bases, leaving 13 bases between them. CDR1 and CDR2 (germline): SGHNT, YYREEE (reference sequence). The CDR3 bases are TGTGCCAGCAGCACGGGGGGCGCAACTGGAAACACCATATATTTT. Translation: CASSTGGATGNTIYF.

This clone has only one observation. This CDR3 reads CASSANRGTNEKLFF. The CDR3 coding sequence is TGTGCCAGCAGTGCCAACAGGGGAACTAATGAAAAACTGTTTTTT. The V gene is TRBV6-1, the J gene TRBJ1-4; 7 positions agree with TRBD1. The germline CDR1 and CDR2 sequences are MNHNS and SASEGT. The CDR3 length is 15 residues. V was clipped by 4 bases and J by 1 base; unmatched bases: 3.

This clone was seen only once. The chain recombines TRBV27 with TRBJ2-7; 8 bases agree with TRBD2. This CDR3 spans 15 amino acids. V trimming: 6 bases; J trimming: 2 bases; junction bases outside the gene matches: 9. The V gene's germline CDR1 is MNHEY and CDR2 SMNVEV (reference sequence). The chain's CDR3 is CASSKSGGLPYEQYV. The CDR3 DNA follows: TGTGCCAGCAGCAAAAGCGGGGGACTCCCCTACGAGCAGTACGTC.

V gene TRBV5-4 combines with J gene TRBJ2-1; TRBD2 matches at 7 bases. The germline V gene has CDR1 SGHNT and CDR2 YYREEE (reference sequence). With V trimmed by 0 bases and J by 3 bases, 9 bases remained unmatched. This CDR3 has 17 residues. CDR3 in amino acids: CASSLAPGASGYNEQFF. The CDR3 DNA follows: TGTGCCAGCAGCTTGGCCCCTGGGGCTAGCGGCTACAATGAGCAGTTCTTC.

The V call is TRBV2, the J call TRBJ2-7; TRBD2 matches at 11 bases. Germline V gives CDR1 SNHLY, CDR2 FYNNEI. After removal of 5 bases from V and 6 bases from J, the junction contained 3 bases not matched to a gene. The length of the CDR3 is 13 residues. CDR3 sequence (DNA): TGTGCCAGCAGTCTCGGACTAGCGGGCGAGCAGTACGTC. It yields the protein CASSLGLAGEQYV.

The J gene is TRBJ2-3, the V gene TRBV28; 10 positions match TRBD2. Germline V CDR1 and CDR2: MDHEN, SYDVKM. V lost 7 bases to trimming and J lost 2 bases; unmatched junction nucleotides: 6. The CDR3 has 15 amino acids. CDR3 protein: CASKILAGDTDTQYF. In nucleotides, the CDR3 is TGTGCCAGCAAAATTCTAGCGGGGGACACAGATACGCAGTATTTT.

The chain combines TRBV25-1 with TRBJ1-3, with a weak D call TRBD1 (6 bases). V was shortened by 6 bases and J by 2 bases, with 14 bases between the two germline ends. The CDR3 runs to 15 residues. CDR1 MGHDK and CDR2 SYGVNS come from the germline V gene. CDR3 protein: CASSDTGTPGNTIYF. In DNA form, the CDR3 reads TGTGCCAGCAGCGATACCGGGACACCTGGAAACACCATATATTTT.